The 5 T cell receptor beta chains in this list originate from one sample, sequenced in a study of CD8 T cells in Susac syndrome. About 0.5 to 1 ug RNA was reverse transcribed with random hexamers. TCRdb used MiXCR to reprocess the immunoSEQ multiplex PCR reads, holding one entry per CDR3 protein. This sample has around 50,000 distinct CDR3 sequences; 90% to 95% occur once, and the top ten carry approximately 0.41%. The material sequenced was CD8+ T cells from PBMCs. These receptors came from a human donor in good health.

In nucleotides, the CDR3 is TGCGCCAGCAGCCAAGAAGTAAGGGTGGGTAATGTCGAGCAGTACTTC. Protein sequence: CASSQEVRVGNVEQYF. The J gene is TRBJ2-7, the V gene TRBV4-3; no clear D. CDR1 and CDR2 from the germline V gene are LGHNA and YSLEER. CDR3 size: 16 residues. The V gene lost 0 bases and the J gene lost 6 bases, with 18 bases spanning the gap.

CDR3 sequence (DNA): TGTGCCAGCAGGACTATGGACACTGAAGCTTTCTTT. Translated: CASRTMDTEAFF. The V gene is TRBV2, the J gene TRBJ1-1; unclear D gene. CDR3 length: 12 amino acids. V was trimmed by 6 bases and J by 3 bases, leaving 8 bases between them. Germline loops: CDR1 SNHLY, CDR2 FYNNEI.

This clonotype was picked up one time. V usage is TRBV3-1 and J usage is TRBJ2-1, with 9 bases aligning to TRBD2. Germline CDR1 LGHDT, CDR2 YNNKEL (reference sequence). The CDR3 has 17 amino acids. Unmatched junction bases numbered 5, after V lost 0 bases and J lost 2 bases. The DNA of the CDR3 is TGTGCCAGCAGCCAAGATCACGCTAGCGGGGCCTACAATGAGCAGTTCTTC. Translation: CASSQDHASGAYNEQFF.

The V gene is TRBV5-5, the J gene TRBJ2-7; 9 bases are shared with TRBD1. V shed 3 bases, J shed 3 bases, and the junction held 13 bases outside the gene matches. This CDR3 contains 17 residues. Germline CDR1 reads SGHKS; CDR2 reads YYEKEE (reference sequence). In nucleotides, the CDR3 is TGTGCCAGCAGCTCAACACATATGGGACAGGGCTTCTACGAGCAGTACTTC. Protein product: CASSSTHMGQGFYEQYF.

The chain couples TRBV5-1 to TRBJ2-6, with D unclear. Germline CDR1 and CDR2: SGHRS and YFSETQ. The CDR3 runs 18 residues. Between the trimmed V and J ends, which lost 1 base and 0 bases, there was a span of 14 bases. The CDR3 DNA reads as TGCGCCAGCAGCTTGATCGGGCGGCCATCCTCTGGGGCCAACGTCCTGACTTTC. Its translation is CASSLIGRPSSGANVLTF.